The next 25 T cell receptor beta chains were all read from a single sample in a study of T-cell memory formation after mild COVID-19. MiXCR, applied by TCRdb to the 5' RACE reads, yields one record per CDR3 protein. This table has approximately 500,000 distinct CDR3 sequences, approximately 23% appearing once. Source material: PBMCs or a T cell subset sorted from them (not recorded which). Receptor source: an adult woman who had mild COVID-19 (a few samples of this study predate the infection). Cell type and time point are not known.

The chain employs TRBV30 and TRBJ2-5; D ambiguous. From germline, CDR1 is GTSNPN and CDR2 SVGIG (reference sequence). Trimming took 1 base from V and 1 from J, leaving 7 bases between them. The CDR3 is 13 amino acids. The CDR3 sequence is CAWSGAVQETQYF. The CDR3 DNA is TGTGCCTGGAGTGGAGCAGTCCAAGAGACCCAGTACTTC.

Only a few counts were recorded for this clonotype. The chain is built from TRBV6-5 and TRBJ2-3; no firm D call. This CDR3 is built from 14 residues. The ends were cut back, 4 bases at V and 1 base at J, with 9 bases in the middle. Germline V gives CDR1 MNHEY, CDR2 SVGAGI. CDR3 sequence reads: CASSSFVGTDTQYF. The CDR3 region has the DNA TGTGCCAGCAGTTCATTCGTTGGCACAGATACGCAGTATTTT.

The chain carries TRBV7-6 and TRBJ1-5; D is possibly TRBD1 (5 bases). The CDR3 has 16 amino acids. V lost 3 bases to trimming and J lost 0 bases, with 12 bases between them. Looked up from germline, CDR1 is SGHVS and CDR2 is FNYEAQ. This CDR3 reads CASSLGGVGSNQPQHF. In DNA form, the CDR3 reads TGTGCCAGCAGCTTGGGGGGGGTCGGTAGCAATCAGCCCCAGCATTTT.

V usage is TRBV20-1 and J usage is TRBJ1-5, with TRBD1 identical over 10 bases. Germline CDR1 DFQATT, CDR2 SNEGSKA (reference sequence). The CDR3 covers 18 residues. V gave up 3 bases and J gave up 5 bases; unmatched junction bases: 16. In DNA form, the CDR3 reads TGCAGTGCTAGGGATGGGACAGGGGTCTACTTTATCGATCAGCCCCAGCATTTT. It codes for CSARDGTGVYFIDQPQHF.

This chain links TRBV6-6 with TRBJ2-7; the match to TRBD1 covers 7 bases. V lost 0 bases to trimming and J lost 2 bases; unmatched junction nucleotides: 4. Germline CDR1 is MNHNY and CDR2 is SVGAGI (reference sequence). This CDR3 comprises 15 residues. CDR3 DNA: TGTGCCAGCAGTTACTCAACAGGGGACCCCTACGAGCAGTACTTC. Its protein product is CASSYSTGDPYEQYF.

The CDR3 DNA is TGTGCCAGCAGCTTCTCCTTGTCAAGCACAGATACGCAGTATTTT. Its protein is CASSFSLSSTDTQYF. The chain joins TRBV7-2 to TRBJ2-3; D remains ambiguous. Per germline, CDR1 SGHTA and CDR2 FQGNSA. CDR3 length: 15 amino acids. The V end lost 3 bases, the J end lost 0 bases, and 10 bases lay between the germline ends.

The chain combines TRBV7-9 with TRBJ2-1, with 10 bases that match TRBD2. This CDR3 comprises 15 residues. Trimming took 0 bases from V and 9 from J; bases not matched to a gene: 5. In germline, CDR1 is SEHNR, CDR2 FQNEAQ (reference sequence). CDR3 sequence: CASSLALAGASEQFF. CDR3 nucleotides: TGTGCCAGCAGCTTAGCCCTAGCGGGGGCGAGTGAGCAGTTCTTC.

This clonotype appeared many times. The chain recombines TRBV7-9 with TRBJ2-3, with D maybe TRBD2 (5 bases). V gave up 0 bases and J gave up 2 bases, with 6 bases separating them. Per germline, CDR1 SEHNR and CDR2 FQNEAQ (reference sequence). The CDR3 is 14 residues long. In DNA, the CDR3 is TGTGCCAGCAGCTTAGCGGGAGTCACAGATACGCAGTATTTT. Protein sequence: CASSLAGVTDTQYF.

The chain combines TRBV11-2 with TRBJ2-7; TRBD1 matches at 8 bases. CDR1 SGHAT and CDR2 FQNNGV come from the germline V gene. V trimming: 5 bases; J trimming: 7 bases; junction bases outside the gene matches: 7. CDR3 length: 13 amino acids. The CDR3 spells CASSQQGVGEQYF. The CDR3 DNA reads as TGTGCCAGCAGCCAACAGGGGGTTGGGGAGCAGTACTTC.

This clonotype was found a few times. The V and J genes are TRBV9 and TRBJ1-1, with D possibly TRBD1 on 5 matching bases. The CDR3 extends over 15 amino acids. The V end was cut by 1 base, the J end by 1 base, with 11 bases between. Per germline, CDR1 SGDLS and CDR2 YYNGEE. The CDR3 region has the DNA TGTGCCAGCAGCGTAATCGGGCAGGGGAACACTGAAGCTTTCTTT. This sequence encodes CASSVIGQGNTEAFF.

The V and J genes are TRBV4-1 and TRBJ2-1; tentatively, D is TRBD1 (5 bases). V lost 4 bases and J 2 bases, leaving 15 bases between the germline ends. In germline, CDR1 is MGHRA, CDR2 YSYEKL. The CDR3 has 16 amino acids. The CDR3 DNA reads TGCGCCAGCAGCCTTATAGGGCAGGGAACCTACAATGAGCAGTTCTTC. Protein product: CASSLIGQGTYNEQFF.

The chain uses TRBV5-1 and TRBJ2-3, with a tentative D call TRBD2 (5 bases). The CDR3 totals 14 residues. V gave up 1 base and J gave up 2 bases, with 8 bases separating them. Germline V gene data show CDR1 as SGHRS and CDR2 as YFSETQ. CDR3 protein: CASSLRRDTDTQYF. The CDR3 region has the DNA TGCGCCAGCAGCTTGCGACGGGACACAGATACGCAGTATTTT.

The chain carries TRBV7-9 and TRBJ2-5, with D perhaps TRBD1 or TRBD2 (6 bases each). Germline CDR1 SEHNR, CDR2 FQNEAQ (reference sequence). Trimming took off 2 bases at V and 5 bases at J, with 18 bases between the two ends. The CDR3 extends over 16 amino acids. The CDR3 sequence is CASSLSGTGARETQYF. The DNA for the CDR3 is TGTGCCAGCAGCTTATCGGGCACGGGGGCTCGGGAGACCCAGTACTTC.

This clonotype was found a few times. The rearrangement joins TRBV7-9 to TRBJ2-1; 12 bases are a match to TRBD1. The CDR3 contains 18 residues. V lost 3 bases to trimming and J lost 1 base; unmatched junction nucleotides: 7. CDR1 is SEHNR and CDR2 is FQNEAQ in the germline V gene (reference sequence). The CDR3 bases are TGTGCCAGCAGCTTCGGGACAGGGGGCCGGGGATCCTACAATGAGCAGTTCTTC. Translated, it gives CASSFGTGGRGSYNEQFF.

The chain is built from TRBV24-1 and TRBJ1-1, with 8 nucleotides matching TRBD1. The V gene end was trimmed by 9 bases and the J gene end by 5 bases; junction bases not matched to a gene: 4. The CDR3 sequence is 12 residues long. Germline V CDR1 and CDR2: KGHDR, SFDVKD. CDR3 region: CATGGQGTEAFF. CDR3 bases: TGTGCCACCGGAGGACAGGGAACTGAAGCTTTCTTT.

The chain carries TRBV9 and TRBJ2-3; D possibly corresponds to TRBD2 (5 bases). The CDR3 runs to 16 residues. The germline V and J ends were trimmed by 0 bases and 5 bases, with 16 bases remaining between them. From germline, CDR1 is SGDLS and CDR2 YYNGEE. CDR3 nucleotide sequence: TGTGCCAGCAGCGTAGACGAGGGCCCACGACGAGATACGCAGTATTTT. Its translation: CASSVDEGPRRDTQYF.

This clonotype was seen many times. V and J are TRBV24-1 and TRBJ2-6; no reliable D call. The CDR3 has 14 amino acids. Looked up from germline, CDR1 is KGHDR and CDR2 is SFDVKD. Trimming removed 3 bases at V and 4 bases at J, with 6 bases between. The CDR3 is CATSDPLGANVLTF. The CDR3 nucleotides read TGTGCCACCAGTGATCCACTGGGGGCCAACGTCCTGACTTTC.

The rearrangement joins TRBV19 to TRBJ1-2; D is possibly TRBD1 (6 bases). With 1 base removed from V and 2 bases from J, the gap between germline ends came to 11 bases. Looked up from germline, CDR1 is LNHDA and CDR2 is SQIVND (reference sequence). This CDR3 region has 15 residues. The CDR3 sequence: CASSIVGTSNYGYTF. The DNA of the CDR3 is TGTGCCAGTAGTATAGTAGGGACAAGCAACTATGGCTACACCTTC.

The gene calls are TRBV6-2 or TRBV6-3 and TRBJ1-1; the match to TRBD1 covers 9 bases. This CDR3 spans 15 amino acids. Germline lookup yields CDR1 MNHEY and CDR2 SVGEGT. Trimming at V came to 4 bases and at J to 9 bases, leaving 12 bases not matched to a gene. Written as DNA, the CDR3 is TGTGCCAGCAGTTTTGATTTGGGGACAGGGCGTAAAGCTTTCTTT. Protein: CASSFDLGTGRKAFF.

The chain carries TRBV12-3 or TRBV12-4 and TRBJ2-1; 10 bases align to TRBD1. The CDR3 loop spans 16 amino acids. V shed 0 bases, J shed 7 bases, and the junction held 6 bases outside the gene matches. For the CDR3, the DNA is TGTGCCAGCAGTTTAGCGGGGACAGGGGCCGATAATGAGCAGTTCTTC. Protein product: CASSLAGTGADNEQFF.

This rearrangement joins TRBV15 to TRBJ2-3; 12 bases agree with TRBD2. The ends lost 0 bases at V and 0 bases at J; junction bases unmatched: 4. This CDR3 is built from 18 residues. Germline V gene lookup returns CDR1 LNHNV and CDR2 YYDKDF (reference sequence). The CDR3 sequence is CATSRDLGTSGSTDTQYF. CDR3 nucleotides: TGTGCCACCAGCAGAGATCTGGGGACTAGCGGGAGCACAGATACGCAGTATTTT.

The table lists this clonotype with a few counts. The rearrangement uses TRBV25-1 and TRBJ2-7; D tentatively fits TRBD1 or TRBD2 (6 bases each). Germline V gene data show CDR1 as MGHDK and CDR2 as SYGVNS. V was shortened by 3 bases and J by 2 bases, with 8 bases between the two germline ends. The CDR3 consists of 13 residues. CDR3 amino acids: CASSEGGPYEQYF. In nucleotides, the CDR3 is TGTGCCAGCAGTGAGGGGGGCCCCTACGAGCAGTACTTC.

This clonotype has only a few counts. V and J are TRBV6-5 and TRBJ2-7; 8 positions match TRBD2. Germline V CDR1 and CDR2: MNHEY, SVGAGI. This CDR3 is built from 13 residues. With V trimmed by 8 bases and J by 0 bases, 3 bases remained unmatched. CDR3 in amino acids: CASQTSDSYEQYF. CDR3 coding DNA: TGTGCCAGCCAGACTAGCGACTCCTACGAGCAGTACTTC.

This rearrangement joins TRBV7-3 to TRBJ2-7; no clear D gene. V gave up 0 bases and J gave up 3 bases, with 6 bases separating them. Germline CDR1 reads SGHTA; CDR2 reads FQGTGA. There are 13 residues in the CDR3. CDR3 sequence reads: CASSLTPDYEQYF. DNA for the CDR3: TGTGCCAGCAGCTTAACACCAGACTACGAGCAGTACTTC.

The chain employs TRBV27 and TRBJ1-1; possibly TRBD1 for D (6 bases). The CDR3 has 20 amino acids. V lost 6 bases and J lost 0, with 29 bases in between. CDR1 MNHEY and CDR2 SMNVEV come from the germline V gene (reference sequence). The CDR3 nucleotides read TGTGCCAGCAGGGAAACAATAATAGGGGGATATGGTTGGATGAACACTGAAGCTTTCTTT. Its translation is CASRETIIGGYGWMNTEAFF.